This TCR beta chain was sequenced during a study of T-cell memory formation after mild COVID-19. TCRdb itself ran the 5' RACE reads through MiXCR, one entry per CDR3 protein. The sample records more than 35,000 distinct CDR3 sequences, approximately 9.6% being singletons. This clonotype was observed a few times. Germline V gene data show CDR1 as WSHSY and CDR2 as SAAADI. The CDR3 runs 13 residues. The V end lost 2 bases, the J end lost 9 bases, and 10 bases lay between the germline ends. Material for sequencing was PBMCs or a T cell subset sorted from them (not recorded which). The chain has TRBV10-2 and TRBJ1-4; D is undetermined. The sequence was collected from an adult woman who had mild COVID-19 (a few samples of this study predate the infection). Cell type and time point are not known. The CDR3 loop is CASSEGRAQKLFF. In DNA form, the CDR3 reads TGCGCCAGCAGTGAGGGAAGGGCCCAAAAACTGTTTTTT.